This is a list of T cell receptor beta chains from one sample in a study of control samples from healthy donors and cancer patients. TCRdb's table, derived via immunoSEQ multiplex PCR, lists solely in-frame clones and lacks some. Altogether fewer than 500,000 clones are present, around nine tenths being singletons, with the ten largest covering 5.5% to 8%. The sequenced sample consisted of PBMCs. These receptor sequences come from a man aged 35 to 55 with head and neck cancer. CDR3s include the opening cysteine and the closing phenylalanine or tryptophan. The order of the fields is D gene, V gene, J gene, clone size, CDR3 DNA, CDR3 protein. D genes are given only for firm matches. Size is stated for part of the rows, as once, few or many counts, or as a class when the clone is expanded.

d_gene: NA; v_gene: TRBV7-8; j_gene: TRBJ1-5; abundance: NA; CDR3nt: TGTGCCAGCAGCTTACAGCGACAGTTCAATCAGCCCCAGCATTTT; CDR3aa: CASSLQRQFNQPQHF
d_gene: NA; v_gene: TRBV5-4; j_gene: TRBJ1-3; abundance: few; CDR3nt: TGTGCCAGCAGCTTAATGTCCTTCAGCTCTGGAAACACCATATATTTT; CDR3aa: CASSLMSFSSGNTIYF
d_gene: NA; v_gene: TRBV28; j_gene: TRBJ1-5; abundance: once; CDR3nt: TGTGCCAGTTTTGGGGGCGTAAGCAATCAGCCCCAGCATTTT; CDR3aa: CASFGGVSNQPQHF
d_gene: TRBD2; v_gene: TRBV19; j_gene: TRBJ2-7; abundance: NA; CDR3nt: TGTGCCAGTAGTATTGCGGGGGAATACGAGCAGTACTTC; CDR3aa: CASSIAGEYEQYF
d_gene: NA; v_gene: TRBV4-1; j_gene: TRBJ1-6; abundance: NA; CDR3nt: TGCGCCAGCAGCCAAGATGCAGGGTATAATTCACCCCTCCACTTT; CDR3aa: CASSQDAGYNSPLHF
d_gene: TRBD2; v_gene: TRBV2; j_gene: TRBJ2-3; abundance: NA; CDR3nt: TGTGCCAGCAGGCAACAGGGGACTAGCGCAGATACGCAGTATTTT; CDR3aa: CASRQQGTSADTQYF
d_gene: NA; v_gene: TRBV7-2; j_gene: TRBJ2-1; abundance: NA; CDR3nt: TGTGCCAGCAGCTTATTCCAACCCAATGAGCAGTTCTTC; CDR3aa: CASSLFQPNEQFF
d_gene: NA; v_gene: TRBV27; j_gene: TRBJ2-2; abundance: NA; CDR3nt: TGTGCCAGCAGATGGGGGGCAGGAACAGGAGCGAACACCGGGGAGCTGTTTTTT; CDR3aa: CASRWGAGTGANTGELFF
d_gene: TRBD1; v_gene: TRBV4-1; j_gene: TRBJ2-2; abundance: NA; CDR3nt: TGCGCCAGCAGCCACCGTGACAGGGATGGTGACCCTAACACCGGGGAGCTGTTTTTT; CDR3aa: CASSHRDRDGDPNTGELFF
d_gene: TRBD1; v_gene: TRBV6-6; j_gene: TRBJ2-1; abundance: NA; CDR3nt: TGTGCCAGCAGTCCCGGGCTAGGGACAGCTCACAATGAGCAGTTCTTC; CDR3aa: CASSPGLGTAHNEQFF
d_gene: NA; v_gene: TRBV5-6; j_gene: TRBJ2-7; abundance: NA; CDR3nt: TGTGCCAGCAGCAATGGGGTAGGTGTCTACGAGCAGTACTTC; CDR3aa: CASSNGVGVYEQYF
d_gene: NA; v_gene: TRBV5-1; j_gene: TRBJ1-4; abundance: NA; CDR3nt: TGCGCCAGCAGCCCGGCGGGTGAAAAACTGTTTTTT; CDR3aa: CASSPAGEKLFF
d_gene: TRBD1; v_gene: TRBV19; j_gene: TRBJ1-1; abundance: once; CDR3nt: TGTGCCAGTAGTCTGAGGACAGGGAAAAAGCTGAACACTGAAGCTTTCTTT; CDR3aa: CASSLRTGKKLNTEAFF
d_gene: TRBD1; v_gene: TRBV11-2; j_gene: TRBJ1-2; abundance: NA; CDR3nt: TGTGCCAGCAGCTTAGCCCTACAGGGGGCGAGCGGCTACACCTTC; CDR3aa: CASSLALQGASGYTF
d_gene: NA; v_gene: TRBV29-1; j_gene: TRBJ2-1; abundance: once; CDR3nt: TGCAGCGTTTGGGGTCCTACCAACAATGAGCAGTTCTTC; CDR3aa: CSVWGPTNNEQFF
d_gene: NA; v_gene: TRBV11-2; j_gene: TRBJ1-2; abundance: NA; CDR3nt: TGTGCCAGCAGCTTACTCAGGGATCTCTATGGCTACACCTTC; CDR3aa: CASSLLRDLYGYTF
d_gene: TRBD1; v_gene: TRBV28; j_gene: TRBJ1-5; abundance: NA; CDR3nt: TGTGCCAGCAGTTTAATAACAGGGGAGAATCAGCCCCAGCATTTT; CDR3aa: CASSLITGENQPQHF
d_gene: NA; v_gene: TRBV11-2; j_gene: TRBJ1-2; abundance: NA; CDR3nt: TGTGCCAGCAGCTCTCAGCCAGGGAACTATGGCTACACCTTC; CDR3aa: CASSSQPGNYGYTF
d_gene: TRBD1; v_gene: TRBV7-2; j_gene: TRBJ1-5; abundance: NA; CDR3nt: TGTGCCAGCAGCTTAGTCGGAACAGGGGCCCAGCCCCAGCATTTT; CDR3aa: CASSLVGTGAQPQHF
d_gene: NA; v_gene: TRBV21-1; j_gene: TRBJ1-6; abundance: NA; CDR3nt: TGTGCCAGCAGCAAAAAGCGGCAGGGGGCCTCACCCCTCCACTTT; CDR3aa: CASSKKRQGASPLHF
d_gene: NA; v_gene: TRBV10-2; j_gene: TRBJ1-5; abundance: NA; CDR3nt: TGCGCCAGCAGTGAGTCAGGCAGGGGAGGTGGTCAGCCCCAGCATTTT; CDR3aa: CASSESGRGGGQPQHF
d_gene: NA; v_gene: TRBV19; j_gene: TRBJ2-7; abundance: NA; CDR3nt: TGTGCCAGTAGTATATCTAGCGGAGGGGGCTACGAGCAGTACTTC; CDR3aa: CASSISSGGGYEQYF
d_gene: NA; v_gene: TRBV19; j_gene: TRBJ2-2; abundance: NA; CDR3nt: TGTGCCAGTAAGAGTTTGGAACAGGAGAACACCGGGGAGCTGTTTTTT; CDR3aa: CASKSLEQENTGELFF
d_gene: NA; v_gene: TRBV30; j_gene: TRBJ2-2; abundance: NA; CDR3nt: TGTGCCCGTGGACGGAACACCGGGGAGCTGTTTTTT; CDR3aa: CARGRNTGELFF
d_gene: NA; v_gene: TRBV7-9; j_gene: TRBJ1-2; abundance: NA; CDR3nt: TGTGCCAGCAGCTTAGCAGCAGTGGGGTTCGACTATGGCTACACCTTC; CDR3aa: CASSLAAVGFDYGYTF
d_gene: NA; v_gene: TRBV19; j_gene: TRBJ1-5; abundance: few; CDR3nt: TGTGCCAGTTCCCAGGGGATAAATCAGCCCCAGCATTTT; CDR3aa: CASSQGINQPQHF
d_gene: NA; v_gene: TRBV24-1; j_gene: TRBJ1-5; abundance: few; CDR3nt: TGTGCCACCAGTGATCCCAGGGTACCAAATCAGCCCCAGCATTTT; CDR3aa: CATSDPRVPNQPQHF
d_gene: NA; v_gene: TRBV19; j_gene: TRBJ2-2; abundance: NA; CDR3nt: TGTGCCAGTAGTGTAGGCACCGGGGAGCTGTTTTTT; CDR3aa: CASSVGTGELFF
d_gene: NA; v_gene: TRBV5-5; j_gene: TRBJ1-1; abundance: NA; CDR3nt: TGTGCCAGCAGCTTGCTACCTAAGACCCCCCATCAGGAGAGTGAAGCTTTCTTT; CDR3aa: CASSLLPKTPHQESEAFF
d_gene: TRBD1; v_gene: TRBV29-1; j_gene: TRBJ1-1; abundance: NA; CDR3nt: TGCAGCGTGGGACAGGGGCCGCAGAACACTGAAGCTTTCTTT; CDR3aa: CSVGQGPQNTEAFF
d_gene: TRBD1; v_gene: TRBV29-1; j_gene: TRBJ1-1; abundance: NA; CDR3nt: TGCAGCGTTTTGGACAGGGTAAACACTGAAGCTTTCTTT; CDR3aa: CSVLDRVNTEAFF
d_gene: NA; v_gene: TRBV14; j_gene: TRBJ2-2; abundance: NA; CDR3nt: TGTGCCAGCAGCCAAGATAGGTTCAGTGAACTCCGGGGGCTGTTTTTT; CDR3aa: CASSQDRFSELRGLFF
d_gene: NA; v_gene: TRBV9; j_gene: TRBJ2-1; abundance: once; CDR3nt: TGTGCCAGCAGCGTAGGGGAGTATGACTACAATGAGCAGTTCTTC; CDR3aa: CASSVGEYDYNEQFF
d_gene: NA; v_gene: TRBV9; j_gene: TRBJ1-1; abundance: NA; CDR3nt: TGTGCCAGCAGCCCCCGGGCACAGACGAACACTGAAGCTTTCTTT; CDR3aa: CASSPRAQTNTEAFF
d_gene: NA; v_gene: TRBV11-2; j_gene: TRBJ2-2; abundance: NA; CDR3nt: TGTGCCAGCAGCTTATATGCTAGCGAGATTCCGATTAACACCGGGGAGCTGTTTTTT; CDR3aa: CASSLYASEIPINTGELFF
d_gene: NA; v_gene: TRBV4-3; j_gene: TRBJ1-1; abundance: NA; CDR3nt: TGCGCCAGCAGCCTGCAAGACAGAATAACTGAAGCTTTCTTT; CDR3aa: CASSLQDRITEAFF
d_gene: TRBD1; v_gene: TRBV2; j_gene: TRBJ2-7; abundance: NA; CDR3nt: TGTGCCAGCAGCCAGGACAGGGGGCAGTACTTC; CDR3aa: CASSQDRGQYF
d_gene: TRBD1; v_gene: TRBV28; j_gene: TRBJ2-7; abundance: NA; CDR3nt: TGTGCCAGCAGTTTGGACAGGGGCCACGAGCAGTACTTC; CDR3aa: CASSLDRGHEQYF
d_gene: NA; v_gene: TRBV28; j_gene: TRBJ1-1; abundance: once; CDR3nt: TGTGCCAGCAGTCCCCACGAGGGGCACACTGAAGCTTTCTTT; CDR3aa: CASSPHEGHTEAFF
d_gene: NA; v_gene: TRBV11-2; j_gene: TRBJ1-2; abundance: NA; CDR3nt: TGTGCCAGCACCAAGGGGGGAGTGAACTATGGCTACACCTTC; CDR3aa: CASTKGGVNYGYTF
d_gene: NA; v_gene: TRBV11-1; j_gene: TRBJ2-3; abundance: NA; CDR3nt: TGTGCCAGCAGTCCCGGGACCTCCACAGATACGCAGTATTTT; CDR3aa: CASSPGTSTDTQYF
d_gene: NA; v_gene: TRBV25-1; j_gene: TRBJ1-1; abundance: few; CDR3nt: TGTGCCAGCAGTGGCTCTCCACAGGGAAAGGGAACTGAAGCTTTCTTT; CDR3aa: CASSGSPQGKGTEAFF
d_gene: NA; v_gene: TRBV4-3; j_gene: TRBJ2-1; abundance: NA; CDR3nt: TGCGCCAGCAGCCAGTATACCCGGGCCTCCAATGAGCAGTTCTTC; CDR3aa: CASSQYTRASNEQFF
d_gene: TRBD1; v_gene: TRBV5-4; j_gene: TRBJ2-7; abundance: NA; CDR3nt: TGTGCCAGCAGCATCTGGACAGGGGGCCAAGACGAGCAGTACTTC; CDR3aa: CASSIWTGGQDEQYF
d_gene: TRBD2; v_gene: TRBV6-4; j_gene: TRBJ2-3; abundance: NA; CDR3nt: TGTGCCAGCAGTGCTGGACTAGCGGGGGGCACAGATACGCAGTATTTT; CDR3aa: CASSAGLAGGTDTQYF
d_gene: NA; v_gene: TRBV2; j_gene: TRBJ2-7; abundance: NA; CDR3nt: TGTGCCAGCAGCCCGACCGATGCCTACGAGCAGTACTTC; CDR3aa: CASSPTDAYEQYF
d_gene: TRBD2; v_gene: TRBV18; j_gene: TRBJ2-7; abundance: NA; CDR3nt: TGTGCCAGCTCAGCTAGCGGGAGCTCCTACGAGCAGTACTTC; CDR3aa: CASSASGSSYEQYF
d_gene: TRBD2; v_gene: TRBV5-5; j_gene: TRBJ2-1; abundance: NA; CDR3nt: TGTGCCAGCAGCTTGGCAGGTAGCGGGATCTACAATGAGCAGTTCTTC; CDR3aa: CASSLAGSGIYNEQFF
d_gene: TRBD1; v_gene: TRBV5-1; j_gene: TRBJ2-7; abundance: NA; CDR3nt: TGCGCCAGCAGCCCGGGACAGGTACCTTACGAGCAGTACTTC; CDR3aa: CASSPGQVPYEQYF
d_gene: TRBD1; v_gene: TRBV27; j_gene: TRBJ1-1; abundance: once; CDR3nt: TGTGCCAGCAGGTTGACAGGGATGAACACTGAAGCTTTCTTT; CDR3aa: CASRLTGMNTEAFF
d_gene: NA; v_gene: TRBV18; j_gene: TRBJ2-7; abundance: NA; CDR3nt: TGTGCCAGCTCACCTGGAACCCGGGAGCAGTACTTC; CDR3aa: CASSPGTREQYF